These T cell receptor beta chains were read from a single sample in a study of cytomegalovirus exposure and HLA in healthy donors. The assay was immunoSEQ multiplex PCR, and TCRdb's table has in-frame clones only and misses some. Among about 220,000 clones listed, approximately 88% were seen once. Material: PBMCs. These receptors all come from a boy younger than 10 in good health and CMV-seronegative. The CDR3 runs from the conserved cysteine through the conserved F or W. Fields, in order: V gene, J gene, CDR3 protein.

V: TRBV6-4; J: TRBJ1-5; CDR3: CASSETGDSNQPQHF
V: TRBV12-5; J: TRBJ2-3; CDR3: CASGLVIRRDEDRGGTDTQYF
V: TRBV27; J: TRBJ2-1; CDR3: CASSFSGLAGAHNEQFF
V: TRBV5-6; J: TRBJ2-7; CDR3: CASSLGLAGIYEQYF
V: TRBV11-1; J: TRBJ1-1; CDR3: CASSSTGGVGTEAFF
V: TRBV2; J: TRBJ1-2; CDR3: CAGRQRYGYTF
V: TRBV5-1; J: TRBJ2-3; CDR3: CASSPISGGAGDTQYF
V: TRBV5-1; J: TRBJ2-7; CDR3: CASSSTSGGQTYEQYF
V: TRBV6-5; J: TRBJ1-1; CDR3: CASSFGQGYSTTEAFF
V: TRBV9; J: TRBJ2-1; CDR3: CASSSEGRTSAPVRQFF
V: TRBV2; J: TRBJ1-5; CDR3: CASSVSGNNQPQHF
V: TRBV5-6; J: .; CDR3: CASSVIDNEQYF
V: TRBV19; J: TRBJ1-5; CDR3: CASSIRRGMGQPQHF
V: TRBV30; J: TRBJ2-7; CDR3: CAWTPDTRRPYEQYF
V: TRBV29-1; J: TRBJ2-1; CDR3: CSAVTSGGYNEQFF
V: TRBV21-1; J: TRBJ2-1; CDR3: CASSKVGQEAGGNEQFF